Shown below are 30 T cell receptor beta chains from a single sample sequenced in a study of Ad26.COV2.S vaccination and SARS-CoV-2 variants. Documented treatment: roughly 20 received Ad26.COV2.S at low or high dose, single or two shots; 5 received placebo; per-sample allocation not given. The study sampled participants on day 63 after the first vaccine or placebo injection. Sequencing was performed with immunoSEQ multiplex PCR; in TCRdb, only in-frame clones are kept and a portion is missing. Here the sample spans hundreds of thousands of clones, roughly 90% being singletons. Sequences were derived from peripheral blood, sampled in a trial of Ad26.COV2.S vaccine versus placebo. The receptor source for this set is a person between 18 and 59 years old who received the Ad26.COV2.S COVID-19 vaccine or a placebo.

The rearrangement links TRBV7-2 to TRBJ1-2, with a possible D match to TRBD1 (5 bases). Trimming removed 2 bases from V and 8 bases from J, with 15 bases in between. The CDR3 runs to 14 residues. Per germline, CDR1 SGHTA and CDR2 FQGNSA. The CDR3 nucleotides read TGTGCCAGCAGCTTATTAGGTCCGGGGCAGGGCTACACCTTC. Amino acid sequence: CASSLLGPGQGYTF.

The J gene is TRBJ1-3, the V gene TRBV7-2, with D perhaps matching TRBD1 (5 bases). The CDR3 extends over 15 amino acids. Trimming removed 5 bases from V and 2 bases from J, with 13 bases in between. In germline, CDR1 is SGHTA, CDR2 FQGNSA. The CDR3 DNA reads TGTGCCAGCAGCCCCCTGGGGGGGGCTGGAAACACCATATATTTT. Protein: CASSPLGGAGNTIYF.

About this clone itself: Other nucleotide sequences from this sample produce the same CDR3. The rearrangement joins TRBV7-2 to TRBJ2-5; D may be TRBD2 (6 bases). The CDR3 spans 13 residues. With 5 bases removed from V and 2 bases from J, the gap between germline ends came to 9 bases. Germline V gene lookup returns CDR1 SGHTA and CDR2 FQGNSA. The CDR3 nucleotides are TGTGCCAGCAGCCCGGGAGCACAAGAGACCCAGTACTTC. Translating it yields CASSPGAQETQYF. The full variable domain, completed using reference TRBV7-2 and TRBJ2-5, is GAGVSQSPSNKVTEKGKDVELRCDPISGHTALYWYRQSLGQGLEFLIYFQGNSAPDKSGLPSDRFSAERTGGSVSTLTIQRTQQEDSAVYLCASSPGAQETQYFGPGTRLLVL.

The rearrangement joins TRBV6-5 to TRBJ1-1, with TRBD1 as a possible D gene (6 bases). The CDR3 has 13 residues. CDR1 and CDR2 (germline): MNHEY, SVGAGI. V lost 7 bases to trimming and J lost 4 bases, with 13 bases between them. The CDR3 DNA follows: TGTGCCAGCACCCGACCGGACAGCACTGAAGCTTTCTTT. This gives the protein CASTRPDSTEAFF.

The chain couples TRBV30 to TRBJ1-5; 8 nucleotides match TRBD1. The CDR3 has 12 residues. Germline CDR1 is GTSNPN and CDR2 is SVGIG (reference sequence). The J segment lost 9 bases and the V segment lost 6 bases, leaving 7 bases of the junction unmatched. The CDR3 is CACGQGLGPQHF. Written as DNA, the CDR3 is TGTGCCTGCGGACAGGGTTTGGGGCCCCAGCATTTT.

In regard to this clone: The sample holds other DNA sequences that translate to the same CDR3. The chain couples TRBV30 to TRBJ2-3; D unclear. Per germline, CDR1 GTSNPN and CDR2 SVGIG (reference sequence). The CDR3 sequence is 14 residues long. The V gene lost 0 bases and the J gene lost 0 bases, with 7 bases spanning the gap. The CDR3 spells CAWSVGGSTDTQYF. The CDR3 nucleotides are TGTGCCTGGAGTGTGGGTGGAAGCACAGATACGCAGTATTTT.

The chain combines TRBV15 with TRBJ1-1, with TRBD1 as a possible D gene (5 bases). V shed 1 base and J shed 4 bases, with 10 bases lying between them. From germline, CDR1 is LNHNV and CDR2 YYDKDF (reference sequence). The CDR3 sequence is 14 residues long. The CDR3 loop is CATSRVRGGTEAFF. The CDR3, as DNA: TGTGCCACCAGCAGAGTTCGGGGCGGCACTGAAGCTTTCTTT.

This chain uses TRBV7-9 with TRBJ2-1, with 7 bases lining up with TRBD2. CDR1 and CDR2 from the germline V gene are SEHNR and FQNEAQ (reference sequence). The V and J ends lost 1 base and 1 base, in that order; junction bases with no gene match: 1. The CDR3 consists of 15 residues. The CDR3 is CASSLGEGSYNEQFF. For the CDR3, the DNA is TGTGCCAGCAGCTTAGGGGAGGGTTCCTACAATGAGCAGTTCTTC.

CDR3 region: CASSLPGTLRGYIAKNIQYF. CDR3 in DNA: TGTGCCAGCAGTTTACCAGGGACATTAAGGGGATATATAGCCAAAAACATTCAGTACTTC. The chain has TRBV27 and TRBJ2-4, with D possibly being TRBD1 (6 bases). Germline-derived CDR1 and CDR2 are MNHEY and SMNVEV (reference sequence). This CDR3 region has 20 residues. The V end was cut by 2 bases, the J end by 0 bases, with 23 bases between.

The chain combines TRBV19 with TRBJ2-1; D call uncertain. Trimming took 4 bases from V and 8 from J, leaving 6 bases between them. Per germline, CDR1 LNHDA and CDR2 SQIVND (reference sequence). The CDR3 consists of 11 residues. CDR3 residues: CASSTRDEQFF. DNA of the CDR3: TGTGCCAGTAGTACAAGGGATGAGCAGTTCTTC. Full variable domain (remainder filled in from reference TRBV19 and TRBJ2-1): DGGITQSPKYLFRKEGQNVTLSCEQNLNHDAMYWYRQDPGQGLRLIYYSQIVNDFQKGDIAEGYSVSREKKESFPLTVTSAQKNPTAFYLCASSTRDEQFFGPGTRLTVL.

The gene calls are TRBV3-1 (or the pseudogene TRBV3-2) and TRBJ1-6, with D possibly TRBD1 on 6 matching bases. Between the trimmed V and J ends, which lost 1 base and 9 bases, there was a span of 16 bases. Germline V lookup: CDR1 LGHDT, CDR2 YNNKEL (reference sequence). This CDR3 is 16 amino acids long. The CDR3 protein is CASSQGYGRGSSPLHF. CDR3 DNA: TGTGCCAGCAGCCAAGGGTATGGCAGGGGTAGTTCACCCCTCCACTTT.

CDR3 region: CASSMGTGPYGYTF. The CDR3 DNA reads as TGTGCCAGTAGTATGGGGACAGGGCCTTATGGCTACACCTTC. The chain is built from TRBV19 and TRBJ1-2; 9 positions match TRBD1. Germline V gene sequence: CDR1 LNHDA, CDR2 SQIVND (reference sequence). The CDR3 contains 14 residues. Losses at the gene ends were 3 bases for V and 5 bases for J; bases not matched to a gene: 4.

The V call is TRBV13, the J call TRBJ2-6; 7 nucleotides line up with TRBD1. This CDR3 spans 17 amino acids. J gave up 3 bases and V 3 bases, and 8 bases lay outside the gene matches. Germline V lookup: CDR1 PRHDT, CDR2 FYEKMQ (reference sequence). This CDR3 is CASSFGQALSGANVLTF. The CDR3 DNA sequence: TGTGCCAGCAGCTTCGGACAGGCCCTGAGTGGGGCCAACGTCCTGACTTTC.

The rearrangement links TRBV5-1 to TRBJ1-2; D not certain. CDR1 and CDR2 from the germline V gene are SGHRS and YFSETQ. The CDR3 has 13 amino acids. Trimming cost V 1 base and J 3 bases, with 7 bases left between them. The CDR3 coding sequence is TGCGCCAGCAGCTTGAAGTCAGACTATGGCTACACCTTC. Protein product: CASSLKSDYGYTF. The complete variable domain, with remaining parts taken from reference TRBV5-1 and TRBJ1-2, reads KAGVTQTPRYLIKTRGQQVTLSCSPISGHRSVSWYQQTPGQGLQFLFEYFSETQRNKGNFPGRFSGRQFSNSRSEMNVSTLELGDSALYLCASSLKSDYGYTFGSGTRLTVV.

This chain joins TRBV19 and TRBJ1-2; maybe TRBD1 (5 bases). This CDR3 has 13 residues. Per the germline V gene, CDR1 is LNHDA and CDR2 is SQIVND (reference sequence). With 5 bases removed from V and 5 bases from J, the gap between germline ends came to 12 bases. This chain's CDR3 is CASSSGRVYGYTF. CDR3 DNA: TGTGCCAGTAGTTCGGGCAGGGTGTATGGCTACACCTTC.

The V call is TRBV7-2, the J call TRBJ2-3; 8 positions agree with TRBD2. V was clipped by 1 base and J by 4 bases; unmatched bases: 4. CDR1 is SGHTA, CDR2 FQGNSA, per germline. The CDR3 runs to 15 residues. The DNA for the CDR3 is TGTGCCAGCAGCTTAGTCCGGGGGGGCCCAGATACGCAGTATTTT. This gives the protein CASSLVRGGPDTQYF. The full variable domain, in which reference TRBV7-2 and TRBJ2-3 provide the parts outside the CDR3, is GAGVSQSPSNKVTEKGKDVELRCDPISGHTALYWYRQSLGQGLEFLIYFQGNSAPDKSGLPSDRFSAERTGGSVSTLTIQRTQQEDSAVYLCASSLVRGGPDTQYFGPGTRLTVL.

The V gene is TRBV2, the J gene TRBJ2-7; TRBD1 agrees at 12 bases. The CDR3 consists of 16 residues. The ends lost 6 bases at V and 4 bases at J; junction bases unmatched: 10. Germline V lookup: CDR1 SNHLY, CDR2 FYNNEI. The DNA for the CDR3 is TGTGCCAGCAGGGAGAGTCCGGGACAGGGGGCGTACGAGCAGTACTTC. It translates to CASRESPGQGAYEQYF.

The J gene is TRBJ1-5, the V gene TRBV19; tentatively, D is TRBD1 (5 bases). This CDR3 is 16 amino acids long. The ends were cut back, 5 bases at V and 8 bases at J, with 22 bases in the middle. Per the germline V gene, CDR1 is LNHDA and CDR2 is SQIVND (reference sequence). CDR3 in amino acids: CASSASSTRGLEPQHF. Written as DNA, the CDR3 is TGTGCCAGTAGTGCATCGAGCACTAGGGGTCTAGAGCCCCAGCATTTT.

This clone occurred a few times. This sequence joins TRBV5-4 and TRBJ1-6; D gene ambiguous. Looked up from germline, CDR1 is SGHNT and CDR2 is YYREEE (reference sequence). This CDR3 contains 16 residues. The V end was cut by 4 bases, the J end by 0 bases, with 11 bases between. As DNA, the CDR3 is TGTGCCAGCAGCACAGACCGGAGCTCCTATAATTCACCCCTCCACTTT. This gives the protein CASSTDRSSYNSPLHF.

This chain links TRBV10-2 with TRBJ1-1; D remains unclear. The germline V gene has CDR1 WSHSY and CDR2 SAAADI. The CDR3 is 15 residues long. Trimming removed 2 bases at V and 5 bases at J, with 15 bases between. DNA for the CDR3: TGCGCCAGCAGTGAGGACGGTGGGCATTTTACTGAAGCTTTCTTT. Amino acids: CASSEDGGHFTEAFF.

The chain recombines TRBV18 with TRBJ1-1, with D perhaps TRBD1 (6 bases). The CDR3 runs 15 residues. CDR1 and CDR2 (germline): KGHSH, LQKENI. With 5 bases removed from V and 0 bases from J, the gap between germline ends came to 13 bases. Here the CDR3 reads CASSTGSGMNTEAFF. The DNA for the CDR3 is TGTGCCAGCTCAACAGGGTCGGGGATGAACACTGAAGCTTTCTTT. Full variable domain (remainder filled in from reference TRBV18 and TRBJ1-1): NAGVMQNPRHLVRRRGQEARLRCSPMKGHSHVYWYRQLPEEGLKFMVYLQKENIIDESGMPKERFSAEFPKEGPSILRIQQVVRGDSAAYFCASSTGSGMNTEAFFGQGTRLTVV.

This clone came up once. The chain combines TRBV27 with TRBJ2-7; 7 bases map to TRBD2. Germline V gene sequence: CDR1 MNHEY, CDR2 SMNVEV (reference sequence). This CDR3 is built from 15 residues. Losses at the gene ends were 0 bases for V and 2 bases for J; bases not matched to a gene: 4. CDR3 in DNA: TGTGCCAGCAGTTTATCGGGGGAGGGTGCCTACGAGCAGTACTTC. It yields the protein CASSLSGEGAYEQYF.

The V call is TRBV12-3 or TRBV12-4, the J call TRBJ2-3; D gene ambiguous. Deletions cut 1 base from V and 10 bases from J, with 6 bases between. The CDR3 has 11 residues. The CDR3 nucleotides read TGTGCCAGCAGTTTAGGCCAGCCGCAGTATTTT. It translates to CASSLGQPQYF.

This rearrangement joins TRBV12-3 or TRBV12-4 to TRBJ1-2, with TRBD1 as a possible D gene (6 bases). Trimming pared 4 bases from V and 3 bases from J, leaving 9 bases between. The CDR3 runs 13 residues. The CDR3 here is CASSSRGDYGYTF. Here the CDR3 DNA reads TGTGCCAGCAGTTCCAGGGGAGACTATGGCTACACCTTC.

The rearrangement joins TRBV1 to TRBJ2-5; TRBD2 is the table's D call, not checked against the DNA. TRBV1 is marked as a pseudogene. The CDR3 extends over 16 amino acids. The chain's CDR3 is CTSSQGGWDFQETQYF. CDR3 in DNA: TGCACCAGCAGCCAAGGGGGTTGGGACTTTCAAGAGACCCAGTACTTC.

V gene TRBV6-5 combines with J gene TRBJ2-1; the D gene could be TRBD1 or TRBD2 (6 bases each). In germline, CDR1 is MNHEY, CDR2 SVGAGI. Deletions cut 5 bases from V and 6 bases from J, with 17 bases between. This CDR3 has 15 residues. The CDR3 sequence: CASSPQGGSGNEQFF. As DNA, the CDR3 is TGTGCCAGCAGTCCACAGGGAGGTAGCGGCAATGAGCAGTTCTTC.

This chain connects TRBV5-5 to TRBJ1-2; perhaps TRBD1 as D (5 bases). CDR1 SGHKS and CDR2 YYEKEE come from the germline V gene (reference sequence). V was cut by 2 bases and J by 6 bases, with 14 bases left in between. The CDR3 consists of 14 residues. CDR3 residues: CASSFWDEEDGYTF. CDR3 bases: TGTGCCAGCAGCTTCTGGGACGAGGAGGATGGCTACACCTTC.

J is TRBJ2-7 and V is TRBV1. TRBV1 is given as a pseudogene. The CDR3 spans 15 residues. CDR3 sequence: CTSSLRWRSSYEQYF. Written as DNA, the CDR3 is TGCACCAGCAGCCTCCGCTGGCGCAGCTCCTACGAGCAGTACTTC.

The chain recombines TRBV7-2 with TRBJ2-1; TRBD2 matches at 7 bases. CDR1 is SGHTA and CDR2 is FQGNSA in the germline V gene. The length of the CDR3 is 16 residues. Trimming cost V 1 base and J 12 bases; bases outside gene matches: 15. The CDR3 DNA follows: TGTGCCAGCAGCTTAGAGCTGTTTCGCGGGGGTCCGCGGCAGTTCTTC. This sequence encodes CASSLELFRGGPRQFF.

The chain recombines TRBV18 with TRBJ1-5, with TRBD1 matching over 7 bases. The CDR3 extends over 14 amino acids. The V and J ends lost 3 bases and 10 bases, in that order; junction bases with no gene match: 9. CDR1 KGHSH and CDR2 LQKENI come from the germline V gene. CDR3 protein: CASSPTGERGPQHF. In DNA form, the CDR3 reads TGTGCCAGCTCACCTACAGGGGAGCGAGGACCCCAGCATTTT.